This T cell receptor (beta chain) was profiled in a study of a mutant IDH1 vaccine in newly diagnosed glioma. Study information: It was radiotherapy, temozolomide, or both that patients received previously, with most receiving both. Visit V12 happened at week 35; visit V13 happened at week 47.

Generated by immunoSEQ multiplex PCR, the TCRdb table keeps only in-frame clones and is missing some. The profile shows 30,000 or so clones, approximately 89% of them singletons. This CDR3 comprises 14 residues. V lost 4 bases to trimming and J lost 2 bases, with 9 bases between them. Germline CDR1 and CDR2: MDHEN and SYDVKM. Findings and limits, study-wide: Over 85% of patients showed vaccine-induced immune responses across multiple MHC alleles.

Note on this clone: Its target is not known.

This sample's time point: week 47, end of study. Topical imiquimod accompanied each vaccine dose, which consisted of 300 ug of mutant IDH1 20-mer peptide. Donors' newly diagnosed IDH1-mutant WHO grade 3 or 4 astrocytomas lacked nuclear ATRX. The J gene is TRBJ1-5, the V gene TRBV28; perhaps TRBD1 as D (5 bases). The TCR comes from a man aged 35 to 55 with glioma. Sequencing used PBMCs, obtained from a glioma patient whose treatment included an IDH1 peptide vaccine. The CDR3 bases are TGTGCCAGCAGTTCCCCGGGGGGCAATCAGCCCCAGCATTTT. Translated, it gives CASSSPGGNQPQHF. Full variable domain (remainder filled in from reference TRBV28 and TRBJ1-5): DVKVTQSSRYLVKRTGEKVFLECVQDMDHENMFWYRQDPGLGLRLIYFSYDVKMKEKGDIPEGYSVSREKKERFSLILESASTNQTSMYLCASSSPGGNQPQHFGDGTRLSIL.